This TCR beta chain was recovered during a study of T-cell memory formation after mild COVID-19. Study results and caveats: Researchers report contracting CD4+ clones mostly in CM and EM, with CD8+ clones in EMRA. Clones that contracted from day 15 to 85 had balanced CD4/CD8; later expanders were CD4+ biased. Still unconfirmed is whether the second-wave clones peaking on day 37 recognized SARS-CoV-2. Some clones that responded were present in memory (sampled pre-infection), which suggests cross-reactive memory joined.

This clonotype was detected ten times or more. Its antigen remains unknown. V was cut by 5 bases and J by 7 bases, with 17 bases left in between. The CDR3 sequence is 15 residues long. Germline lookup yields CDR1 MNHEY and CDR2 SVGAGI. TCRdb reprocessed the 5' RACE reads with MiXCR, giving one entry per CDR3 protein. The table records approximately 210,000 distinct CDR3 sequences, around 20% of them present only once. The clonotype was recovered from an adult woman who had mild COVID-19 (a few samples of this study predate the infection). Cell type and time point are not known. Sequencing was carried out using PBMCs or a T cell subset sorted from them (not recorded which). The rearrangement uses TRBV6-5 and TRBJ2-2, with D perhaps being TRBD1 or TRBD2 (5 bases each). The CDR3 DNA reads as TGTGCCAGCAGTCGCCTTTGGGGACCGGGCGGGGAGCTGTTTTTT. Translated: CASSRLWGPGGELFF.